This T cell receptor (beta chain) stems from a study of blood T cell repertoires in COVID-19. Original processing methods: Researchers report that nucleated cell counts were estimated from reference gene primer amplification. Using immunoSEQ multiplex PCR, the repertoire was profiled, and TCRdb retains in-frame clones only, with some absent. V and J calls and clone size follow that table, whereas D and trimming were derived from the DNA. The sample gives 80,000 to 100,000 clones, 90% to 95% of which show up once; almost 4.5% is in the top ten. V shed 6 bases, J shed 6 bases, and the junction held 12 bases outside the gene matches. This CDR3 is 15 amino acids long.

The receptor was derived from a human donor with active COVID-19. The donor label of this sample is uncertain. The chain carries TRBV23-1 and TRBJ2-7; 9 positions agree with TRBD1. TRBV23-1 is labeled an ORF, and its function is uncertain. The specimen was peripheral blood. The CDR3 sequence: CASRRDRASMVEQYF. DNA for the CDR3: TGCGCCAGCAGAAGGGACAGGGCATCAATGGTCGAGCAGTACTTC.